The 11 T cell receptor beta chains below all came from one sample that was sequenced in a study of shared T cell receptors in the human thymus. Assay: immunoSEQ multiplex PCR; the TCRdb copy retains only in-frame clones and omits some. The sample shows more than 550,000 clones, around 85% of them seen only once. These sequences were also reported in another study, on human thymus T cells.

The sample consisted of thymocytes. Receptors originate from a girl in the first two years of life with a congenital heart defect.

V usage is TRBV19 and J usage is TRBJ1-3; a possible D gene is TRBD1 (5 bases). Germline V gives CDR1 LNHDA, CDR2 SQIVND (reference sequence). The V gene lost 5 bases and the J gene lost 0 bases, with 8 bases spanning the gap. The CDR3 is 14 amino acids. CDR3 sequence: CASSGAVSGNTIYF. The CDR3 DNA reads TGTGCCAGTAGTGGGGCGGTCTCTGGAAACACCATATATTTT. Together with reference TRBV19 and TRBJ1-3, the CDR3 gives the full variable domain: DGGITQSPKYLFRKEGQNVTLSCEQNLNHDAMYWYRQDPGQGLRLIYYSQIVNDFQKGDIAEGYSVSREKKESFPLTVTSAQKNPTAFYLCASSGAVSGNTIYFGEGSWLTVV.

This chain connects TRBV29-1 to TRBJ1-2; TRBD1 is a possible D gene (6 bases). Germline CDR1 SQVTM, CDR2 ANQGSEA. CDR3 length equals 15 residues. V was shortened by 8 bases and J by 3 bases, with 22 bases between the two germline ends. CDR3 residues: CSIRTVLKSDYGYTF. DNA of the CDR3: TGCAGCATTAGGACAGTGCTGAAGTCAGACTATGGCTACACCTTC.

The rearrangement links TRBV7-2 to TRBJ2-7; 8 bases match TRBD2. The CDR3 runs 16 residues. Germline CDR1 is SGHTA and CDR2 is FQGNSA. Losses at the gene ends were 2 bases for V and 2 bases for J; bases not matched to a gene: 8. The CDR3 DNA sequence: TGTGCCAGCAGCTTAACTCGAGCGGGGGTCACCTACGAGCAGTACTTC. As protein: CASSLTRAGVTYEQYF. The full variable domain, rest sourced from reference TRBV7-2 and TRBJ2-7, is GAGVSQSPSNKVTEKGKDVELRCDPISGHTALYWYRQSLGQGLEFLIYFQGNSAPDKSGLPSDRFSAERTGGSVSTLTIQRTQQEDSAVYLCASSLTRAGVTYEQYFGPGTRLTVT.

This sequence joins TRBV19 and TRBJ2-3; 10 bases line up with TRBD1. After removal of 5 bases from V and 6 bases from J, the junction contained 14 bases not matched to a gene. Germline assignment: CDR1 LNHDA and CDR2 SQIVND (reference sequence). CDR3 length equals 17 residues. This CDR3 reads CASSPRTGGVLMDTQYF. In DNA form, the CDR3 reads TGTGCCAGTAGTCCACGGACAGGGGGTGTTTTGATGGATACGCAGTATTTT.

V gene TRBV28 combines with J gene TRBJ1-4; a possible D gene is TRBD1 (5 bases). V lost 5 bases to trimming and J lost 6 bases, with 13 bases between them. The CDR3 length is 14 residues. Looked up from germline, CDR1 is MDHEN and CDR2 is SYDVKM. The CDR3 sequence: CASSHVGGDEKLFF. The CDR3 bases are TGTGCCAGCAGTCACGTCGGGGGAGATGAAAAACTGTTTTTT.

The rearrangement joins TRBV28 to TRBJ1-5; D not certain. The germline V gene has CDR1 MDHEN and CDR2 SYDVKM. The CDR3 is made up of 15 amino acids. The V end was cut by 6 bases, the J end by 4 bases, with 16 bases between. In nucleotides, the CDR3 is TGTGCCAGCAGCCTACACAGTATTTCAAATCAGCCCCAGCATTTT. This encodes CASSLHSISNQPQHF.

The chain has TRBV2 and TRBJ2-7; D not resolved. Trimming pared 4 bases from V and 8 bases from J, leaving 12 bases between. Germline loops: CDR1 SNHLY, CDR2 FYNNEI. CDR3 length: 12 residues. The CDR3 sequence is CASSVQYLKQYF. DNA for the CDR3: TGTGCCAGCAGTGTACAGTATCTCAAGCAGTACTTC. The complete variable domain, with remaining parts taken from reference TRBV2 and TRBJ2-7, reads EPEVTQTPSHQVTQMGQEVILRCVPISNHLYFYWYRQILGQKVEFLVSFYNNEISEKSEIFDDQFSVERPDGSNFTLKIRSTKLEDSAMYFCASSVQYLKQYFGPGTRLTVT.

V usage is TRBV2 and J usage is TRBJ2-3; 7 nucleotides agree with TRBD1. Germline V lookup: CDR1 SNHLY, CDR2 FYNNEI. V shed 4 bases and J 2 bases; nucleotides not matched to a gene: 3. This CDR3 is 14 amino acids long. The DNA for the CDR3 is TGTGCCAGCAGTGGGCAGGGGGACACAGATACGCAGTATTTT. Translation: CASSGQGDTDTQYF.

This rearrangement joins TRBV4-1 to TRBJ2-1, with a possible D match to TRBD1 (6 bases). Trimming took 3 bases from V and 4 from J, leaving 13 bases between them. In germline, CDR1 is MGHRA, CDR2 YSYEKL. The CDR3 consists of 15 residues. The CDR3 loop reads CASSHSVGAYNEQFF. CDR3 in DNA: TGCGCCAGCAGCCACAGCGTGGGGGCGTACAATGAGCAGTTCTTC.

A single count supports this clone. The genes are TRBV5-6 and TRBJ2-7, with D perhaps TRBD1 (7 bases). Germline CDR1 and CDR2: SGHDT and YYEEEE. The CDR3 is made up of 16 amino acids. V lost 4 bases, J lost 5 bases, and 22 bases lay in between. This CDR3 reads CASSRRGTVGVHEQYF. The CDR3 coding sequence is TGTGCCAGCAGCCGTCGGGGGACAGTGGGCGTCCACGAGCAGTACTTC. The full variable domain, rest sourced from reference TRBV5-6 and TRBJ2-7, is DAGVTQSPTHLIKTRGQQVTLRCSPKSGHDTVSWYQQALGQGPQFIFQYYEEEERQRGNFPDRFSGHQFPNYSSELNVNALLLGDSALYLCASSRRGTVGVHEQYFGPGTRLTVT.

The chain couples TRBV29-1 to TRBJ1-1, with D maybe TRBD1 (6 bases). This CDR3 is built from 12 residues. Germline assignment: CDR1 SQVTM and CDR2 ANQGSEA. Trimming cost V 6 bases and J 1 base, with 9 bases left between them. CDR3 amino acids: CSVTGTNTEAFF. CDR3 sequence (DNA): TGCAGCGTAACAGGGACGAACACTGAAGCTTTCTTT.